These 3 T cell receptor beta chains share one sample of origin, sequenced in a study of blood T cells in healthy people across ages (dated by TCRdb to 2014 to 2015). The library was prepared using 5' RACE. Instrument on record: Illumina HiSeq 2500. A second roughly 7 to 11 cycle PCR used a sample-barcoded 5' primer and a J-beta primer mix. TCRdb applied fastp at Q25 and MiXCR to the public reads, then kept only in-frame beta chains. Rows with one shared CDR3 protein collapse into an entry with the most common genes and DNA. The sample table contains some 320,000 distinct CDR3 sequences; only one count was recorded for around 27% of them. The top ten constitute 25% to 30% of the sample. The specimen sequenced was blood. The receptors were gathered from a woman in her seventies in good health.

This clonotype was recorded at least ten times. The CDR3 DNA follows: TGTGCCAGCAGCTTAGTAAACTCGGAGACTGAAGCTTTCTTT. Amino acid sequence: CASSLVNSETEAFF. This chain joins TRBV11-2 and TRBJ1-1; D is unclear. Trimming pared 1 base from V and 5 bases from J, leaving 11 bases between. This CDR3 region has 14 residues. CDR1 and CDR2 from the germline V gene are SGHAT and FQNNGV.

The chain is built from TRBV7-2 and TRBJ2-7; unclear D gene. The V gene's germline CDR1 is SGHTA and CDR2 FQGNSA. This CDR3 contains 14 residues. V was shortened by 1 base and J by 3 bases, with 10 bases between the two germline ends. The CDR3 reads CASSLVVGFYEQYF. Here the CDR3 DNA reads TGTGCCAGCAGCTTAGTGGTCGGTTTCTACGAGCAGTACTTC.

There are a few counts of this clonotype. This chain connects TRBV25-1 to TRBJ2-5, with D perhaps TRBD1 or TRBD2 (5 bases each). The length of the CDR3 is 13 residues. Germline assignment: CDR1 MGHDK and CDR2 SYGVNS. Trimming took 2 bases from V and 9 from J, leaving 13 bases between them. The CDR3 nucleotides read TGTGCCAGCAGTGAAGGTCCGGGGCGGGCCCAGTACTTC. Translation: CASSEGPGRAQYF.